The rows below give T cell receptor beta chains drawn from one sample of a study of T cell changes during pregnancy in multiple sclerosis. Assay: immunoSEQ multiplex PCR; the TCRdb copy retains only in-frame clones and omits some. The sample records fewer than 110,000 clones, 85% to 95% being singletons. The starting material was peripheral blood, obtained in the third trimester of pregnancy. These receptors all stem from a female donor in good health, enrolled as a control in a pregnancy study. Each CDR3 is given with its conserved first and last residue. The D gene is left open where the match is weak. The size field is filled for only some rows; it gives once, few, many or a size class.

TRBD1 TRBJ1-2 - TRBV5-1 CASSLQGAEGYTF TGCGCCAGCAGCCTACAGGGGGCGGAAGGCTACACCTTC
- TRBJ2-5 once TRBV5-6 CASSFSQQETQYF TGTGCCAGCAGCTTTTCTCAGCAAGAGACCCAGTACTTC
TRBD2 TRBJ2-3 - TRBV11-2 CASSGGGKPDTQYF TGTGCCAGCAGTGGCGGGGGGAAACCAGATACGCAGTATTTT
- TRBJ1-4 - TRBV4-3 CASSQDSREKLFF TGCGCCAGCAGCCAAGATAGCCGAGAAAAACTGTTTTTT
TRBD2 TRBJ2-3 - TRBV6-6 CASSRERGGTDTQYF TGTGCCAGCAGCCGAGAGCGGGGAGGCACAGATACGCAGTATTTT
TRBD1 TRBJ1-2 - TRBV9 CASSVADRDRWGYTF TGTGCCAGCAGCGTAGCCGACCGGGACAGATGGGGCTACACCTTC
TRBD2 TRBJ2-5 - TRBV4-2 CASSQDSPGGGQETQYF TGTGCCAGCAGCCAAGATTCACCGGGGGGAGGGCAAGAGACCCAGTACTTC
- TRBJ1-1 - TRBV10-3 CAISDRAGTEAFF TGTGCCATCAGTGACAGGGCAGGCACTGAAGCTTTCTTT
- TRBJ1-5 - TRBV10-3 CAISESPEPQHF TGTGCCATCAGTGAGTCGCCGGAGCCCCAGCATTTT
- TRBJ1-5 - TRBV19 CASSIIIVGRPSQPQHF TGTGCCAGTAGTATCATTATTGTGGGCAGGCCGAGTCAGCCCCAGCATTTT
- TRBJ2-7 - TRBV11-2 CASSPIMGYRDQQYF TGTGCCAGCAGCCCCATTATGGGTTACAGGGACCAGCAGTACTTC